This is a list of T cell receptor beta chains from one sample in a study of post-analysis software for immune sequencing data. TCRdb re-analysed the PCR reads in MiXCR, keeping a single row per CDR3 protein. The sample comprises about half a million distinct CDR3 sequences, under 55% of which are singletons, and 12% rests with the top ten. The sample comprised blood. The source of these receptors is a girl aged 10 to 17 with multiple sclerosis. Both conserved end residues are part of each CDR3. Fields, in order: J gene, V gene, clone size, D gene, CDR3 protein. The D gene is left open where the match is weak. Size values are once, few and many counts, or a class for expanded clones, and some rows have none.

j_call: TRBJ2-1; v_call: TRBV10-3; clone_size: few; d_call: NA; cdr3_aa: CAISETRNNEQFF
j_call: TRBJ2-7; v_call: TRBV28; clone_size: NA; d_call: TRBD1; cdr3_aa: CASINRDRDEQYF
j_call: TRBJ2-2; v_call: TRBV7-3; clone_size: NA; d_call: NA; cdr3_aa: CASSRISGRNTGELFF
j_call: TRBJ1-1; v_call: TRBV7-3; clone_size: few; d_call: TRBD1; cdr3_aa: CASSKDRGTEAFF
j_call: TRBJ1-5; v_call: TRBV12-3/TRBV12-4; clone_size: NA; d_call: NA; cdr3_aa: CASSFRPDSNQPQHF
j_call: TRBJ2-3; v_call: TRBV20-1; clone_size: NA; d_call: TRBD2; cdr3_aa: CSVGTSQYGEQYF
j_call: TRBJ2-4; v_call: TRBV12-3/TRBV12-4; clone_size: NA; d_call: TRBD2; cdr3_aa: CASSSGTSGNENIQYF
j_call: TRBJ2-7; v_call: TRBV29-1; clone_size: NA; d_call: TRBD1; cdr3_aa: CSVEGGTGYEQYF
j_call: TRBJ2-3; v_call: TRBV9; clone_size: NA; d_call: TRBD2; cdr3_aa: CASSVAVRERTDTQYF
j_call: TRBJ2-1; v_call: TRBV20-1; clone_size: NA; d_call: NA; cdr3_aa: CSASSLLEGHSEQFF
j_call: TRBJ2-1; v_call: TRBV29-1; clone_size: NA; d_call: TRBD2; cdr3_aa: CSVEGLAGGRWQFF
j_call: TRBJ1-6; v_call: TRBV28; clone_size: few; d_call: TRBD1; cdr3_aa: CASSSRGRSPLHF
j_call: TRBJ1-4; v_call: TRBV28; clone_size: NA; d_call: NA; cdr3_aa: CASTSVGATNEKLFF
j_call: TRBJ2-7; v_call: TRBV28; clone_size: few; d_call: NA; cdr3_aa: CASSITGGSYEQYF
j_call: NA; v_call: TRBV7-3; clone_size: few; d_call: NA; cdr3_aa: CASSLTIQETQYF
j_call: NA; v_call: TRBV19; clone_size: NA; d_call: NA; cdr3_aa: CASSKIQGGDEQYF
j_call: TRBJ1-1; v_call: TRBV10-2; clone_size: few; d_call: NA; cdr3_aa: CASTIAGTEVRQAFF
j_call: TRBJ2-1; v_call: TRBV28; clone_size: once; d_call: TRBD2; cdr3_aa: CASSLPGTSVNNEQFF
j_call: TRBJ2-1; v_call: TRBV12-5; clone_size: NA; d_call: TRBD2; cdr3_aa: CASGLAGGGEHNEQFF
j_call: TRBJ2-1; v_call: TRBV5-1; clone_size: NA; d_call: NA; cdr3_aa: CASSWLLEGNNNEQFF
j_call: NA; v_call: TRBV3-1; clone_size: NA; d_call: NA; cdr3_aa: CASSQGRNNYEQYF
j_call: TRBJ2-5; v_call: TRBV7-2; clone_size: few; d_call: TRBD2; cdr3_aa: CASSSVAGGLVEYF
j_call: TRBJ2-7; v_call: TRBV12-3/TRBV12-4; clone_size: NA; d_call: NA; cdr3_aa: CASSPRDIYEQYF
j_call: TRBJ1-4; v_call: TRBV20-1; clone_size: NA; d_call: NA; cdr3_aa: CSAVPGGYEKLFF
j_call: TRBJ1-1; v_call: TRBV29-1; clone_size: NA; d_call: NA; cdr3_aa: CSVTSSGSTEAFF
j_call: TRBJ2-3; v_call: TRBV4-3; clone_size: NA; d_call: TRBD2; cdr3_aa: CASSREGLAGRLSTDTQYF
j_call: TRBJ2-5; v_call: TRBV20-1; clone_size: NA; d_call: NA; cdr3_aa: CSATGKDTVGQETQYF
j_call: TRBJ1-5; v_call: TRBV24-1; clone_size: NA; d_call: NA; cdr3_aa: CATSDGREGGQPQHF
j_call: TRBJ2-7; v_call: TRBV6-2/TRBV6-3; clone_size: NA; d_call: NA; cdr3_aa: CASSYSGTDSYEQYF
j_call: TRBJ2-7; v_call: TRBV5-1; clone_size: few; d_call: TRBD2; cdr3_aa: CASKRLATSSYEQYF
j_call: TRBJ2-3; v_call: TRBV4-3; clone_size: NA; d_call: NA; cdr3_aa: CASSQQAKGADTQYF
j_call: NA; v_call: TRBV28; clone_size: NA; d_call: TRBD1; cdr3_aa: CATQPGDREIEQYF
j_call: NA; v_call: TRBV7-2; clone_size: NA; d_call: NA; cdr3_aa: CATSLERGETQYF
j_call: TRBJ2-1; v_call: TRBV20-1; clone_size: few; d_call: NA; cdr3_aa: CSAIQGRWNEQFF
j_call: TRBJ2-1; v_call: TRBV3-1; clone_size: once; d_call: TRBD1; cdr3_aa: CASSQGNRGNIQRKFF
j_call: TRBJ2-1; v_call: TRBV9; clone_size: NA; d_call: TRBD1; cdr3_aa: CASSSGQGLPQFF
j_call: TRBJ2-1; v_call: TRBV20-1; clone_size: NA; d_call: TRBD1; cdr3_aa: CSAFGTGGVETQFF
j_call: TRBJ2-7; v_call: TRBV3-1; clone_size: NA; d_call: TRBD1; cdr3_aa: CASSLSDRGNEQYF
j_call: TRBJ2-7; v_call: TRBV5-5; clone_size: NA; d_call: TRBD1; cdr3_aa: CASTAGTGFYEQYF
j_call: TRBJ2-1; v_call: TRBV29-1; clone_size: many; d_call: TRBD2; cdr3_aa: CSLGGGDDNEQFF
j_call: TRBJ1-2; v_call: TRBV5-1; clone_size: few; d_call: NA; cdr3_aa: CASSWAESYGYTF
j_call: TRBJ2-7; v_call: TRBV29-1; clone_size: once; d_call: TRBD2; cdr3_aa: CSVGWEGREQYF
j_call: NA; v_call: TRBV5-8; clone_size: few; d_call: TRBD1; cdr3_aa: CASSFGQGKYEQYF
j_call: TRBJ2-7; v_call: TRBV27; clone_size: NA; d_call: NA; cdr3_aa: CASSITSGHDYEQYF
j_call: TRBJ2-3; v_call: TRBV20-1; clone_size: NA; d_call: NA; cdr3_aa: CSARDVTGRETDTQYF
j_call: TRBJ2-1; v_call: TRBV20-1; clone_size: few; d_call: NA; cdr3_aa: CSARDRAGDEQFF
j_call: TRBJ2-5; v_call: TRBV29-1; clone_size: NA; d_call: NA; cdr3_aa: CSVPGYGEQYF
j_call: TRBJ2-5; v_call: TRBV5-1; clone_size: NA; d_call: NA; cdr3_aa: CASSLTMGETQYF
j_call: NA; v_call: TRBV7-2; clone_size: NA; d_call: NA; cdr3_aa: CASSRTRTNYEQYF